This T cell receptor (beta chain) was captured by sequencing in a study of T-cell reconstitution after alpha-beta-depleted transplantation in children. The authors prepared the TCRbeta library with unique molecular identifiers. TCRdb analysed the PCR reads with MiXCR anew, one entry per CDR3 protein. The sample carries some 280,000 distinct CDR3 sequences, about 10% recorded once. This CDR3 contains 16 residues. The V and J ends lost 3 bases and 3 bases, in that order; junction bases with no gene match: 6. The chain recombines TRBV12-3 or TRBV12-4 with TRBJ2-2; 8 bases agree with TRBD1. Material: PBMCs from the stem cell graft donor, obtained from the stem cell graft. This TCR came from a human donor who donated a stem cell graft to a child with SCID. Written as DNA, the CDR3 is TGTGCCAGCAGTTTCCGGACAGGGAAGGACACCGGGGAGCTGTTTTTT. It yields the protein CASSFRTGKDTGELFF.